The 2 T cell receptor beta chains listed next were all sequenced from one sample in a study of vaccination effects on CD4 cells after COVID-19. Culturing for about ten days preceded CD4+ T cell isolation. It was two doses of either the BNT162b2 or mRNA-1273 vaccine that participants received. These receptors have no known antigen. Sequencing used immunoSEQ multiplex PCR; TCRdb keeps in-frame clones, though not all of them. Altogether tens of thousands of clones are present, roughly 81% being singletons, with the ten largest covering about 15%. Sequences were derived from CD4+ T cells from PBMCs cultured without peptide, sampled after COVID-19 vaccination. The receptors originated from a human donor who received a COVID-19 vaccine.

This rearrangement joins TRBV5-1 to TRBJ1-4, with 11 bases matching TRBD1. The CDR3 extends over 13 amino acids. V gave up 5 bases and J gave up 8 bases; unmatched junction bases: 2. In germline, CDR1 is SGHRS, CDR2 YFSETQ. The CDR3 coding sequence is TGCGCCAGCAGGTGGACAGGGGGCGAAAAACTGTTTTTT. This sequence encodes CASRWTGGEKLFF.

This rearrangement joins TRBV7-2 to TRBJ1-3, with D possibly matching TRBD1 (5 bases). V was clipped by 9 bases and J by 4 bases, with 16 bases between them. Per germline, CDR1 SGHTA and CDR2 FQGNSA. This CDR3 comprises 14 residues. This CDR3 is CASTQGGVGNTIYF. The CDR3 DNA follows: TGTGCCAGTACGCAGGGAGGGGTCGGAAACACCATATATTTT.